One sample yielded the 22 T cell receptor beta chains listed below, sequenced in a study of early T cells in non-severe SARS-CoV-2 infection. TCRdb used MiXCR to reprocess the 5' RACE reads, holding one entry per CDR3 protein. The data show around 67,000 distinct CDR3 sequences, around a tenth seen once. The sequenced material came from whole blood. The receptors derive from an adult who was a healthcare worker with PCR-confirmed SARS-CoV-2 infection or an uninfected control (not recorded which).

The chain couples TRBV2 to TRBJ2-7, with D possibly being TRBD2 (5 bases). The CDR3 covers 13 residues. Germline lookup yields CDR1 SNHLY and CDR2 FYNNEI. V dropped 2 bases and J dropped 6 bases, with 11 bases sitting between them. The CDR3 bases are TGTGCCAGCAGTGAACTGCTAGCCTCCGAGCAGTACTTC. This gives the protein CASSELLASEQYF.

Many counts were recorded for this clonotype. In DNA form, the CDR3 reads TGTGCCAGCAGTCGGGACTTGGCCAAAAACATTCAGTACTTC. Amino acids: CASSRDLAKNIQYF. The V call is TRBV6-1, the J call TRBJ2-4; D might be TRBD2 (6 bases). The germline V gene has CDR1 MNHNS and CDR2 SASEGT. The ends were cut back, 5 bases at V and 1 base at J, with 9 bases in the middle. This CDR3 has 14 amino acids.

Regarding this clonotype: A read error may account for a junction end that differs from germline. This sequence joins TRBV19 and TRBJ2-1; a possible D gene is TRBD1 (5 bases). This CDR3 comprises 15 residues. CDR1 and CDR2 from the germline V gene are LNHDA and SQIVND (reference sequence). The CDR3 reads CASSIDSLLYNEQFF. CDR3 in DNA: TGTGCCAGTAGCATAGACAGTCTCCTCTACAATGAGCAGTTCTTC.

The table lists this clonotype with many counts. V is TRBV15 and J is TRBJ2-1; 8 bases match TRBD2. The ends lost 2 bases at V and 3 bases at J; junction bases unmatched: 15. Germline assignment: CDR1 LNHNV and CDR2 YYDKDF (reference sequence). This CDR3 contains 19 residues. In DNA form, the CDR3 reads TGTGCCACCAGCAGATCCCGGACTAGCCGGACCTGGAGCTACAATGAGCAGTTCTTC. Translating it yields CATSRSRTSRTWSYNEQFF.

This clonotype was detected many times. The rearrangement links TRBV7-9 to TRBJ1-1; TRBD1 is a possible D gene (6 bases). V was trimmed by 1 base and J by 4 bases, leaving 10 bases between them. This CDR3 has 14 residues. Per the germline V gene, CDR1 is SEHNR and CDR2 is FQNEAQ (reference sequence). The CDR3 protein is CASSLGGGVTEAFF. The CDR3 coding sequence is TGTGCCAGCAGCTTAGGAGGGGGAGTCACTGAAGCTTTCTTT.

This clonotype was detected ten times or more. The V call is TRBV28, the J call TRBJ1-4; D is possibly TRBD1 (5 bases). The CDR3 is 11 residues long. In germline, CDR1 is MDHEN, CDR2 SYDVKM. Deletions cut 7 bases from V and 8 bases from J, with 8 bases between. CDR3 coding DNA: TGTGCCAGCAAGGGGCCCGAAAAACTGTTTTTT. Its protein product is CASKGPEKLFF.

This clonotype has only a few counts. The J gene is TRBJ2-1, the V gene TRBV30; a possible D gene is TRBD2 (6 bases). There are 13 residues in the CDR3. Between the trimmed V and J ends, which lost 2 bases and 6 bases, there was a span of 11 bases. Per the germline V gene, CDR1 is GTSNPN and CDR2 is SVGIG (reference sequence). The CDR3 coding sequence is TGTGCCTGGAGTACCTTGACTAGCAATGAGCAGTTCTTC. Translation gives CAWSTLTSNEQFF.

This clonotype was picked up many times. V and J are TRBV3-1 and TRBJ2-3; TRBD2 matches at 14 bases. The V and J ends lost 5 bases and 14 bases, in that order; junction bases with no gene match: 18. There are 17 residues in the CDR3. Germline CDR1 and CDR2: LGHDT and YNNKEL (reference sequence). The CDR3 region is CASSAGSAGTSGRRWYF. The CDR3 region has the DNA TGTGCCAGCAGCGCGGGTTCGGCCGGGACTAGCGGGAGAAGGTGGTATTTT.

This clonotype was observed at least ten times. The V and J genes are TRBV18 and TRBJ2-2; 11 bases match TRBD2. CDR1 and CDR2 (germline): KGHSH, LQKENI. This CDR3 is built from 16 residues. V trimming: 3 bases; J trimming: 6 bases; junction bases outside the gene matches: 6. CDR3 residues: CASSPPLAGAAGELFF. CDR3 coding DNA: TGTGCCAGCTCACCTCCACTAGCGGGAGCGGCCGGGGAGCTGTTTTTT.

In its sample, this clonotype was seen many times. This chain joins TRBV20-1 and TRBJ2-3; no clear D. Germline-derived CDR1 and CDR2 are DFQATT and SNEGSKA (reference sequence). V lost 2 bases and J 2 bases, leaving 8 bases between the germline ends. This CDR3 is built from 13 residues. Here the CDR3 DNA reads TGCAGTGCTAGAAACCCAACCACAGATACGCAGTATTTT. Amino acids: CSARNPTTDTQYF.

The DNA of the CDR3 is TGTGCCAGCAGCCCTGCGGGGCCGGCCTACGAGCAGTACTTC. As protein: CASSPAGPAYEQYF. V usage is TRBV6-5 and J usage is TRBJ2-7; D might be TRBD2 (6 bases). CDR1 and CDR2 (germline): MNHEY, SVGAGI. The CDR3 totals 14 residues. V dropped 6 bases and J dropped 2 bases, with 14 bases sitting between them.

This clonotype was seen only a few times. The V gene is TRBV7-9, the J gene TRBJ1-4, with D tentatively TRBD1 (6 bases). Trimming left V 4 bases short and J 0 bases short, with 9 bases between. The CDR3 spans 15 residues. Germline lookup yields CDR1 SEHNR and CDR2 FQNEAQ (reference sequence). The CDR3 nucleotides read TGTGCCAGCAGCTCTGGACAGACAACTAATGAAAAACTGTTTTTT. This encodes CASSSGQTTNEKLFF. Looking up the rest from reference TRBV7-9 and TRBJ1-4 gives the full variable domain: DTGVSQNPRHKITKRGQNVTFRCDPISEHNRLYWYRQTLGQGPEFLTYFQNEAQLEKSRLLSDRFSAERPKGSFSTLEIQRTEQGDSAMYLCASSSGQTTNEKLFFGSGTQLSVL.

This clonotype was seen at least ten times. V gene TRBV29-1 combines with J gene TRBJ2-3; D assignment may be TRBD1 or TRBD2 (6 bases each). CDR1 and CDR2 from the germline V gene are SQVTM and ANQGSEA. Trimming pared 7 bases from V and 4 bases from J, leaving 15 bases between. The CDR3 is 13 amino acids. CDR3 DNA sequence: TGCAGCGCCGTCGGGGGCGGGCCAGATACGCAGTATTTT. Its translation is CSAVGGGPDTQYF.

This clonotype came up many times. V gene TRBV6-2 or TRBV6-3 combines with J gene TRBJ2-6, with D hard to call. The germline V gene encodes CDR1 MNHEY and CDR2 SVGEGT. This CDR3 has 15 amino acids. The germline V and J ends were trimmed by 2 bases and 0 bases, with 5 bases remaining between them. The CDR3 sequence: CASSYTASGANVLTF. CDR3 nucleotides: TGTGCCAGCAGTTACACAGCCTCTGGGGCCAACGTCCTGACTTTC.

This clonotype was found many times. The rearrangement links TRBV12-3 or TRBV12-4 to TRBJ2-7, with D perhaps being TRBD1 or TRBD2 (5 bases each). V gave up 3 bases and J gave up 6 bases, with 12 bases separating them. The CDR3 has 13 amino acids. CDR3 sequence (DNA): TGTGCCAGCAGTTTCCTCGGGACGACCGAGCAGTACTTC. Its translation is CASSFLGTTEQYF.

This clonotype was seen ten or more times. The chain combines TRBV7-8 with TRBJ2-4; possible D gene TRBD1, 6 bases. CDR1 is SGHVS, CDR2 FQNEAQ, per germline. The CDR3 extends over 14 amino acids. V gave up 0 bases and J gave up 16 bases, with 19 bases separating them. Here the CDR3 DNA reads TGTGCCAGCAGCTTAGCGGGGGCCCCTAGGGAGCACTACTTC. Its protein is CASSLAGAPREHYF. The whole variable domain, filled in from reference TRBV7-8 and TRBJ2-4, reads GAGVSQSPRYKVAKRGQDVALRCDPISGHVSLFWYQQALGQGPEFLTYFQNEAQLDKSGLPSDRFFAERPEGSVSTLKIQRTQQEDSAVYLCASSLAGAPREHYFGAGTRLSVL.

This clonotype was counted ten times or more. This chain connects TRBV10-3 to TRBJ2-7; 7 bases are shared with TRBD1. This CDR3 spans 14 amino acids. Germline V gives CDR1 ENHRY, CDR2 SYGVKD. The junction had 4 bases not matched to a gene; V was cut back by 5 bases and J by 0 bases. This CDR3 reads CAISSTGSSYEQYF. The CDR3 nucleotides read TGTGCCATCAGTTCGACAGGGAGCTCCTACGAGCAGTACTTC.

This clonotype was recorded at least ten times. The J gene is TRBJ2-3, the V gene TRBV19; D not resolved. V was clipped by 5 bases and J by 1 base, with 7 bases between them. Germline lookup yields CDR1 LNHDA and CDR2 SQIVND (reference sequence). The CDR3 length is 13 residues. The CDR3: CASSPWGTDTQYF. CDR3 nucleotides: TGTGCCAGTAGTCCTTGGGGCACAGATACGCAGTATTTT.

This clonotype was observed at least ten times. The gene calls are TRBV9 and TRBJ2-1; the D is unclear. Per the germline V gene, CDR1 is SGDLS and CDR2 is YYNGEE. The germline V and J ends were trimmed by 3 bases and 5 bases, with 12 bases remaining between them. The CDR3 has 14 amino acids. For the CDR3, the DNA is TGTGCCAGCAGCGAATCAGGTCTCAACAATGAGCAGTTCTTC. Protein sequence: CASSESGLNNEQFF.

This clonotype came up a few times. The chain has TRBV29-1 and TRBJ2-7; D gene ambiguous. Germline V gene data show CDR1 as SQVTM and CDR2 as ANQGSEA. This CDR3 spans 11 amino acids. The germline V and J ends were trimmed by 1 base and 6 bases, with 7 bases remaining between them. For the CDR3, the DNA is TGCAGCGTTGAAGTATTCAGCGAGCAGTACTTC. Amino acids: CSVEVFSEQYF.

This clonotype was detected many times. This CDR3 is CSAREGETQYF. The CDR3 nucleotides read TGCAGTGCTAGAGAAGGAGAGACCCAGTACTTC. J is TRBJ2-5 and V is TRBV20-1; the D is unclear. With 0 bases removed from V and 4 bases from J, the gap between germline ends came to 3 bases. The germline V gene has CDR1 DFQATT and CDR2 SNEGSKA (reference sequence). The CDR3 runs to 11 residues.

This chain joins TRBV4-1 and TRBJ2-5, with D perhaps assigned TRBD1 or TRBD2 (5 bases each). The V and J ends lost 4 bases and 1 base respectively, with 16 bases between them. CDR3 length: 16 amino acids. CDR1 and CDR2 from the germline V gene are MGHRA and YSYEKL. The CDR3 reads CASSPSSGAAQETQYF. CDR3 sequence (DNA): TGCGCCAGCAGCCCTTCATCCGGGGCCGCCCAAGAGACCCAGTACTTC.